This TCR beta chain stems from a study of blood T cell repertoires in COVID-19. Study context: There were acute and convalescent COVID-19 samples, and they came from the United States, Italy and Spain. Nucleic acid was either cDNA or gDNA, and it came from T cells, B-cell-depleted T cells, or PBMCs.

Study processing details: Counts of nucleated cells, estimated from reference gene primer amplification, were obtained. This table comes from immunoSEQ multiplex PCR, and its TCRdb copy is limited to in-frame clones, with some not included. From that table come the V and J calls and clone size; the DNA was used to work out D and trimming. Here the sample spans around 270,000 clones, 80% to 85% being singletons. Seattle patient enrollment occurred during active infection, with longitudinal follow-up thereafter. The germline gives CDR1 SQVTM, CDR2 ANQGSEA. The CDR3 length is 13 residues. With V trimmed by 7 bases and J by 1 base, 4 bases remained unmatched.

The material sequenced was peripheral blood. The clonotype originates from a person aged 65-85 years with COVID-19, enrolled during active disease. The J gene is TRBJ2-3, the V gene TRBV29-1; 8 bases fit TRBD2. CDR3 coding DNA: TGCAGCGCGCGAGCGGGGGGCACAGATACGCAGTATTTT. It specifies CSARAGGTDTQYF.